This TCR beta chain was identified during a study of human T cells and chemical hapten exposure. Only a few counts were recorded for this clonotype. Stated time point: patch test 1, 2 weeks after DPC sensitization. Specified treatment: therapeutic diphenylcyclopropenone sensitization with weekly scalp DPC. V shed 1 base and J shed 10 bases, with 8 bases lying between them. The V gene's germline CDR1 is KGHSH and CDR2 LQKENI. The CDR3 is made up of 12 amino acids. TCRdb used MiXCR to reprocess the RACE reads, holding one entry per CDR3 protein. The sample has some 400,000 distinct CDR3 sequences, approximately 5.1% seen once.

Sequenced material: whole blood, taken in connection with sensitization to the hapten diphenylcyclopropenone (DPC). The TCR originated in a woman in her forties or fifties with alopecia areata. Some clones in this sample may be carry-over from other donors' samples. The genes are TRBV18 and TRBJ2-1; weak D call: TRBD2 (6 bases). In DNA form, the CDR3 reads TGTGCCAGCTCACCACAGGAGGGAGAGCAGTTCTTC. Protein: CASSPQEGEQFF.